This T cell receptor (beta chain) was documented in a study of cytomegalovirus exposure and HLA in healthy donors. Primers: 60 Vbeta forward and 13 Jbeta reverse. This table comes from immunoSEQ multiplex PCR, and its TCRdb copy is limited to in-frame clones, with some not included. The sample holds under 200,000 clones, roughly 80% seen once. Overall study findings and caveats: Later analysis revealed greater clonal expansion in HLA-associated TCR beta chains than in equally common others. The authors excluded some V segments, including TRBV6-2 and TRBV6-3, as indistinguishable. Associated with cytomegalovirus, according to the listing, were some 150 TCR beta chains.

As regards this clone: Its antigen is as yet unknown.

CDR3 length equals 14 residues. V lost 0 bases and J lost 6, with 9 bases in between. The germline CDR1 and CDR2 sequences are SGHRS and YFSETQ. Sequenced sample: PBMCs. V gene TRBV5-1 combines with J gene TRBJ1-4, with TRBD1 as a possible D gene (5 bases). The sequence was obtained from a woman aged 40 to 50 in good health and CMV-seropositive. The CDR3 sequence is CASSLDGRDEKLFF. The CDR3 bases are TGCGCCAGCAGCTTGGATGGCAGGGATGAAAAACTGTTTTTT.